This T cell receptor beta chain was captured in a study of cytomegalovirus exposure and HLA in healthy donors. Trimming took 5 bases from V and 9 from J; bases not matched to a gene: 13. Germline V lookup: CDR1 SGHTA, CDR2 FQGTGA. The CDR3 contains 15 residues. The count of this clone is one. What it binds is unknown. Study observations and caveats: The study dropped some indistinguishable V segments, TRBV6-2 and TRBV6-3 among them. Later on, a genetic analysis was performed. It linked a missense variant in DCLRE1C with V- and J-gene trimming of TCR beta. As was reported, the classifier diagnosed cytomegalovirus status with high specificity and sensitivity.

All the people who gave samples were healthy bone marrow donors. PCR was performed using 60 Vbeta and 13 Jbeta primers. The data were produced by immunoSEQ multiplex PCR, yet TCRdb's version contains in-frame clones alone and is incomplete. Of approximately 290,000 clones in the sample, about four fifths are singletons; the top ten hold roughly 0.31%. The rearrangement uses TRBV7-3 and TRBJ2-1; 7 positions match TRBD2. Source material: PBMCs. The receptor was isolated from a girl under 10 years old in good health and CMV-seronegative. This CDR3 is CASSPAGTYLGEQFF. CDR3 sequence (DNA): TGTGCCAGCAGCCCAGCGGGGACTTATCTTGGTGAGCAGTTCTTC.